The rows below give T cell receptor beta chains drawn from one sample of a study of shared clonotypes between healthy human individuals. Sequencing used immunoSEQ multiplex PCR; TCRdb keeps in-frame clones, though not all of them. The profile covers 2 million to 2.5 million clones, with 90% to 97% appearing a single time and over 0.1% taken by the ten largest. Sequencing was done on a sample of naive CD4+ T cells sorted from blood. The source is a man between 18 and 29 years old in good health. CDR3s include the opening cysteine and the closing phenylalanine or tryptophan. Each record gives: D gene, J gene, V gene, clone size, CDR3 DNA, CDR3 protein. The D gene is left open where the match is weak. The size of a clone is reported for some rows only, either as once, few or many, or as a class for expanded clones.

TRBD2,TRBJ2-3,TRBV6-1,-,TGTGCCAGCCTTACCTCGGGGGGGGTTGCAGATACGCAGTATTTT,CASLTSGGVADTQYF
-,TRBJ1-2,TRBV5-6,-,TGTGCCAGCAGTTTTACAGGGAATAACTATGGCTACACCTTC,CASSFTGNNYGYTF
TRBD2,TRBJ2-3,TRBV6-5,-,TGTGCCAGCAGTTCCCGCGGCGGGAGCTCAGATACGCAGTATTTT,CASSSRGGSSDTQYF
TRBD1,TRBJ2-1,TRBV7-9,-,TGTGCCAGCAGCCAACCGACAGGGGCGAGCTCCTACAATGAGCAGTTCTTC,CASSQPTGASSYNEQFF
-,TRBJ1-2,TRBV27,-,TGTGCCAGCAGTTTATTAGGGCGGACGTTTGCCTATGGCTACACCTTC,CASSLLGRTFAYGYTF
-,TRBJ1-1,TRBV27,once,TGTGCCAGCAGCCCCCGGCCCAACACTGAAGCTTTCTTT,CASSPRPNTEAFF
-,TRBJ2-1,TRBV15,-,TGTGCCACCAGCATAACAGGGATGGTTTACAATGAGCAGTTCTTC,CATSITGMVYNEQFF
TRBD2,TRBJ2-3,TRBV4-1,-,TGCGCCAGCAGCCAGGGACGGGGGGTAGTCGCAGATACGCAGTATTTT,CASSQGRGVVADTQYF
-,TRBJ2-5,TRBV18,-,TGTGCCAGCTCACCCTCTATCGGATCTACAGGTCAAGAGACCCAGTACTTC,CASSPSIGSTGQETQYF
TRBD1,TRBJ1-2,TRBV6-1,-,TGTGCCAGCAGTGAAGTTAGGGACAGCGGAGGCTACACCTTC,CASSEVRDSGGYTF
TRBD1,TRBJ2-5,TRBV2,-,TGTGCCAGCAGTGGACAGGGATCAGAGACCCAGTACTTC,CASSGQGSETQYF
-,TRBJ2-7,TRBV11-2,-,TGTGCCAGCAGCTTATCGGTGGGGCCCTACGAGCAGTACTTC,CASSLSVGPYEQYF
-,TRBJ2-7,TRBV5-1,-,TGCGCCAGCAGCGGACGGGGGGCGGCGTACGAGCAGTACTTC,CASSGRGAAYEQYF
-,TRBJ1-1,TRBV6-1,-,TGTGCCAGCGCCGGCCGTCCGAACACTGAAGCTTTCTTT,CASAGRPNTEAFF
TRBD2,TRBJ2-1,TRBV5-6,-,TGTGCCAGCAGCTTGGTACTAGCGGGGGTGGAGGAGCAGTTCTTC,CASSLVLAGVEEQFF
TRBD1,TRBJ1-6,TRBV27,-,TGTGCCAGCAGTCAAAGAGCCGGGACAGGGCTTCGGTCACCCCTCCACTTT,CASSQRAGTGLRSPLHF
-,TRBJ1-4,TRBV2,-,TGTGCCAGCAGTGACAGAGTAGTAACTAATGAAAAACTGTTTTTT,CASSDRVVTNEKLFF
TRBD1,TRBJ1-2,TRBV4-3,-,TGCGCCAGCAGCCAAGATAGGGGGCAGGGAGTCGGTGGCTACACCTTC,CASSQDRGQGVGGYTF
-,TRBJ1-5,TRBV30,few,TGTGCCTGGAGAAAAGGGCATAGCAATCAGCCCCAGCATTTT,CAWRKGHSNQPQHF
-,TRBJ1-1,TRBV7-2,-,TGTGCCAGCAGCTTACCCACAGAGAACACTGAAGCTTTCTTT,CASSLPTENTEAFF
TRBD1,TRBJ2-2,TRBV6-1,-,TGTGCCAGCAGGTCCGGACAGGGTAGCACCGGGGAGCTGTTTTTT,CASRSGQGSTGELFF
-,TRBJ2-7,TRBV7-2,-,TGTGCCAGCAGCTTAGTCCAGGGGACCTACGAGCAGTACTTC,CASSLVQGTYEQYF
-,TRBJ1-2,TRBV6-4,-,TGTGCCAGCAGTGACTCGCCAAGCTCGGGAAGTGTCTACACCTTC,CASSDSPSSGSVYTF
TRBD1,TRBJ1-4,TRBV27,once,TGTGCCACCAGACAGGGGCTCTCGGAAAAACTGTTTTTT,CATRQGLSEKLFF
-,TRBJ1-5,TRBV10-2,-,TGCGCCAGCAGTGATGGAGGTTCGGATCAGCCCCAGCATTTT,CASSDGGSDQPQHF
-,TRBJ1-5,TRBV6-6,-,TGTGCCAGCAGTTACGGGGACAGCAATCAGCCCCAGCATTTT,CASSYGDSNQPQHF
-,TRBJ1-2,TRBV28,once,TGTGCCAGCGGGGGGGGAGCGATACCCTTGAACTATGGCTACACCTTC,CASGGGAIPLNYGYTF
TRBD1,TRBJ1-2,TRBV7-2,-,TGTGCCAGCAGCTTAGCCAGCAGGGGGCAGGATGGCTACACCTTC,CASSLASRGQDGYTF
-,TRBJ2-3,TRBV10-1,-,TGCGCCAGCAGTGCAAGCGGGAGCACAGATACGCAGTATTTT,CASSASGSTDTQYF
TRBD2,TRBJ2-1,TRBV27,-,TGTGCCAGCACCTTCCTCTCTAGCGGGAGTAGGAATGAGCAGTTCTTC,CASTFLSSGSRNEQFF
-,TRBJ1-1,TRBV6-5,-,TGTGCCAGCAGCCGAGGGGGTCAGAACACTGAAGCTTTCTTT,CASSRGGQNTEAFF
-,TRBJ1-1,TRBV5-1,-,TGCGCCAGCAGCCCACAGGGAGGATCGAACACTGAAGCTTTCTTT,CASSPQGGSNTEAFF
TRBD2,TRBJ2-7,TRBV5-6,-,TGTGCCAGCAGCTACCAAAGCGGGGGGCTTTCCTACGAGCAGTACTTC,CASSYQSGGLSYEQYF
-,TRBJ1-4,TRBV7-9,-,TGTGCCAGCAGCTTAGGGGACGCCGGGGGCAATGAAAAACTGTTTTTT,CASSLGDAGGNEKLFF
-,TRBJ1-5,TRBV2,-,TGTGCCAGCAGTGAAGGGTTTAGCAATCAGCCCCAGCATTTT,CASSEGFSNQPQHF
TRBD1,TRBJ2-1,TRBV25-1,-,TGTGCCAGCAGTGAAGCACAGGGGGGTGAGCAGTTCTTC,CASSEAQGGEQFF
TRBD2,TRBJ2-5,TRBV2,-,TGTGCCAGCAGTGAACTAGCGGGGGGGCGAGAGACCCAGTACTTC,CASSELAGGRETQYF
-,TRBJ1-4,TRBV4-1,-,TGCGCCAGCAGCCAAGTGGTAGAGGGTTTTGAAAAACTGTTTTTT,CASSQVVEGFEKLFF
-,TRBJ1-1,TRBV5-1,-,TGCGCCAGCAGCCAGACACCACAGAAAATGAACACTGAAGCTTTCTTT,CASSQTPQKMNTEAFF
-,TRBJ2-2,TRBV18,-,TGTGCCAGCTCACGAGCGAGGGGAGGCACCGGGGAGCTGTTTTTT,CASSRARGGTGELFF
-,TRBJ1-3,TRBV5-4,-,TGTGCCAGCAGCTTGGAAACCTCTGGAAACACCATATATTTT,CASSLETSGNTIYF
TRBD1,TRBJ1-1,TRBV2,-,TGTGCCAGCAGCGTCCCTTCCGGGGCGGGGACAGTGAACACTGAAGCTTTCTTT,CASSVPSGAGTVNTEAFF
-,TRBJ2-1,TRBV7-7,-,TGTGCTAGCAGCTTAGGATCCGGGAATGAGCAGTTCTTC,CASSLGSGNEQFF
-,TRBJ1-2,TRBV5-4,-,TGTGCCAGCAGCTCCTTGGGGAGGGATGGCTACACCTTC,CASSSLGRDGYTF
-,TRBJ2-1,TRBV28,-,TGTGCCAGCAGACAGGGGACTAGGGATGAGCAGTTCTTC,CASRQGTRDEQFF
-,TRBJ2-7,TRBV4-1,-,TGCGCCAGCAGCCGTCAGGAAGGGGGGTCCTACGAGCAGTACTTC,CASSRQEGGSYEQYF
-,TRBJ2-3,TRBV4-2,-,TGTGCCAGCAGCCAAGATCTCCAGATCACAGATACGCAGTATTTT,CASSQDLQITDTQYF
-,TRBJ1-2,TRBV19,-,TGTGCCAGTAGTATCGTGGACTATGGCTACACCTTC,CASSIVDYGYTF
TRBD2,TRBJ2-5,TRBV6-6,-,TGTGCCAGCAGTCGCGGACTAGCGGGGGGGCACGAGACCCAGTACTTC,CASSRGLAGGHETQYF
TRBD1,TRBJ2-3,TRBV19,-,TGTGCCAGTAAACCGGACAGGGCCACAGATACGCAGTATTTT,CASKPDRATDTQYF
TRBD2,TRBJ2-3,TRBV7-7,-,TGTGCTAGCAGCGAGCGGGAAGCTAGCACAGATACGCAGTATTTT,CASSEREASTDTQYF
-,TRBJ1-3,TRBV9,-,TGTGCCAGCAGCGTAGCTCCGAGGGAAACTGGAAACACCATATATTTT,CASSVAPRETGNTIYF
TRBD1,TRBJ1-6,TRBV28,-,TGTGCCAGCAGCTTGGGGGACAGGGATTCACCCCTCCACTTT,CASSLGDRDSPLHF
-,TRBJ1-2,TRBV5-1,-,TGCGCCAGCATCCGGACGCCCGGGGACTATGGCTACACCTTC,CASIRTPGDYGYTF
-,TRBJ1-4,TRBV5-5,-,TGTGCCAGCAGCTTTACGCCGGCCAGGGGAAATGAAAAACTGTTTTTT,CASSFTPARGNEKLFF
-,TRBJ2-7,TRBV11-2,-,TGTGCCAGCAGCCTCAGGGACAAGCAGTACTTC,CASSLRDKQYF
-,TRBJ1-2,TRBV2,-,TGTGCCAGTACCGGCGGACACCCCTATGGCTACACCTTC,CASTGGHPYGYTF